This is a list of T cell receptor beta chains from one sample in a study of shared clonotypes between healthy human individuals. The assay was immunoSEQ multiplex PCR, and TCRdb's table has in-frame clones only and misses some. The sample shows 2 million to 2.5 million clones, 85% to 95% of them seen only once. Input material: naive CD4+ T cells sorted from blood. These receptor sequences come from a man between 18 and 35 years old in good health. Each CDR3 is given with its conserved first and last residue. D genes are given only for firm matches. Clone size is given for some rows only: seen once, a few or many times, or a class if the clone is expanded.

CDR3aa | CDR3nt | abundance | d_gene | len | j_gene | v_gene
CASSLGAGGPQETQYF | TGTGCCAGCAGCTTGGGGGCGGGAGGGCCGCAAGAGACCCAGTACTTC | . | TRBD2 | 16 | TRBJ2-5 | TRBV5-4
CASSVKEIGNTIYF | TGTGCCAGCAGCGTTAAGGAAATTGGAAACACCATATATTTT | few | . | 14 | TRBJ1-3 | TRBV9
CASSQNRGSSYEQYF | TGTGCCAGCAGTCAGAACAGGGGATCTTCCTACGAGCAGTACTTC | . | TRBD1 | 15 | TRBJ2-7 | TRBV2
CASSLTLGSNQPQHF | TGTGCCAGCAGCCTTACGCTGGGTAGCAATCAGCCCCAGCATTTT | . | . | 15 | TRBJ1-5 | TRBV5-8
CAINTQGDEQFF | TGTGCCATCAACACTCAGGGCGATGAGCAGTTCTTC | . | . | 12 | TRBJ2-1 | TRBV10-3
CASSEGVAFF | TGTGCCAGCAGTGAAGGAGTCGCTTTCTTT | . | . | 10 | TRBJ1-1 | TRBV6-1
CASSVGAGGTPTDTQYF | TGTGCCAGCAGTGTTGGGGCAGGAGGGACCCCCACAGATACGCAGTATTTT | . | . | 17 | TRBJ2-3 | TRBV5-4
CASKPPPGGFETQYF | TGTGCCAGCAAGCCTCCGCCGGGGGGGTTCGAGACCCAGTACTTC | . | TRBD2 | 15 | TRBJ2-5 | TRBV2
CASSLGAGGGTLLEQYF | TGTGCCAGCAGCTTAGGTGCCGGAGGGGGTACCCTACTCGAGCAGTACTTC | . | . | 17 | TRBJ2-7 | TRBV11-2
CASSIFRGSNTGELFF | TGTGCCAGCAGCATCTTCAGGGGCTCGAACACCGGGGAGCTGTTTTTT | . | . | 16 | TRBJ2-2 | TRBV11-2
CASSYSPQVGSSPLHF | TGTGCCAGCAGTTACTCTCCCCAGGTTGGAAGTTCACCCCTCCACTTT | . | . | 16 | TRBJ1-6 | TRBV6-5
CASSEGSHPYEQYF | TGTGCCAGCAGCGAGGGGAGTCACCCCTACGAGCAGTACTTC | many | . | 14 | TRBJ2-7 | TRBV9
CASSRAGQPQHF | TGTGCCAGCAGCCGGGCCGGGCAGCCCCAGCATTTT | . | . | 12 | TRBJ1-5 | TRBV2
CASSFLAGGDYEQYF | TGTGCCAGCAGCTTTCTAGCGGGGGGTGACTACGAGCAGTACTTC | . | TRBD2 | 15 | TRBJ2-7 | TRBV5-6
CASSSRRDYQTYEQYF | TGTGCCAGCAGCTCCAGAAGGGACTACCAAACCTACGAGCAGTACTTC | . | TRBD2 | 16 | TRBJ2-7 | TRBV13
CASSYSTGGSGTEAFF | TGTGCCAGCAGTTACTCGACAGGGGGCTCTGGCACTGAAGCTTTCTTT | once | TRBD1 | 16 | TRBJ1-1 | TRBV6-5
CASSPRGTNTGELFF | TGTGCCAGCAGCCCCAGGGGGACCAACACCGGGGAGCTGTTTTTT | . | TRBD1 | 15 | TRBJ2-2 | TRBV6-5
CASSLAPRSGRGDEQFF | TGTGCCAGCAGCTTAGCACCCCGCAGCGGGAGGGGTGATGAGCAGTTCTTC | . | TRBD2 | 17 | TRBJ2-1 | TRBV7-2
CTSSPGQNTGELFF | TGCACCAGCAGCCCCGGACAGAACACCGGGGAGCTGTTTTTT | . | . | 14 | TRBJ2-2 | TRBV1
CASRPPGLGMGEQFF | TGTGCCAGCAGGCCGCCGGGACTCGGGATGGGGGAGCAGTTCTTC | . | . | 15 | TRBJ2-1 | TRBV2
CASSSGVGANVLTF | TGCGCCAGCAGTTCAGGGGTCGGGGCCAACGTCCTGACTTTC | . | . | 14 | TRBJ2-6 | TRBV10-1
CASSSEQGPYNEQFF | TGTGCCAGCAGCTCGGAGCAGGGGCCTTACAATGAGCAGTTCTTC | . | . | 15 | TRBJ2-1 | TRBV7-3
CASSDAGQPNLF | TGTGCCAGCAGTGACGCGGGACAGCCTAACCTCTTC | . | TRBD1 | 12 | TRBJ1-2 | TRBV6-1
CASSLAGTANTDTQYF | TGTGCCAGCAGCCTCGCCGGGACAGCAAACACAGATACGCAGTATTTT | . | TRBD1 | 16 | TRBJ2-3 | TRBV5-4
CATNSGLVSSGANVLTF | TGTGCCACCAATTCGGGACTAGTATCTTCTGGGGCCAACGTCCTGACTTTC | . | TRBD2 | 17 | TRBJ2-6 | TRBV28
CASSVLAGVDTQYF | TGTGCCAGCAGCGTTCTAGCGGGGGTGGATACGCAGTATTTT | once | TRBD2 | 14 | TRBJ2-3 | TRBV9
CASSLDRIHTDTQYF | TGTGCCAGCAGTTTAGACAGAATTCACACAGATACGCAGTATTTT | . | . | 15 | TRBJ2-3 | TRBV5-6
CASSQTGSYNSPLHF | TGTGCCAGCAGCCAAACCGGATCCTATAATTCACCCCTCCACTTT | once | . | 15 | TRBJ1-6 | TRBV7-2
CASGQGINEKLFF | TGCGCCAGCGGACAGGGGATTAATGAAAAACTGTTTTTT | . | TRBD1 | 13 | TRBJ1-4 | TRBV5-1
CASSLDRVSGYTF | TGTGCCAGCAGCCTGGACAGGGTTTCCGGCTACACCTTC | . | TRBD1 | 13 | TRBJ1-2 | TRBV5-4
CASSYSRTGVYEQYF | TGTGCCAGCAGTTACTCCAGGACAGGGGTCTACGAGCAGTACTTC | . | TRBD1 | 15 | TRBJ2-7 | TRBV6-5
CASSHPLRGNEQFF | TGTGCCAGCAGCCACCCTCTAAGGGGGAATGAGCAGTTCTTC | . | . | 14 | TRBJ2-1 | TRBV16
CASSLAPFDNEQFF | TGTGCCAGCAGCTTAGCGCCTTTCGACAATGAGCAGTTCTTC | . | . | 14 | TRBJ2-1 | TRBV7-2
CASTELWGPQPQHF | TGTGCCAGCACGGAACTTTGGGGCCCTCAGCCCCAGCATTTT | . | . | 14 | TRBJ1-5 | TRBV7-8
CASSQTHGYTF | TGTGCCAGCAGCCAAACCCATGGCTACACCTTC | few | . | 11 | TRBJ1-2 | TRBV2
CASSVTDGYEQYF | TGTGCCAGCAGCGTAACTGACGGCTACGAGCAGTACTTC | . | . | 13 | TRBJ2-7 | TRBV9
CASFSPTSGNNEQFF | TGTGCCAGCTTTTCCCCGACTAGCGGGAACAATGAGCAGTTCTTC | . | TRBD2 | 15 | TRBJ2-1 | TRBV7-9
CASSYQGGPVEQYF | TGTGCCAGCAGTTACCAGGGGGGGCCGGTCGAGCAGTACTTC | . | . | 14 | TRBJ2-7 | TRBV6-5
CASSLDLAGPYEQYF | TGTGCCAGCAGCTTAGATTTAGCCGGGCCCTACGAGCAGTACTTC | . | . | 15 | TRBJ2-7 | TRBV11-2
CATSRAGEPLDEQYF | TGTGCCACCAGCAGAGCGGGGGAGCCCCTCGACGAGCAGTACTTC | . | . | 15 | TRBJ2-7 | TRBV15
CSAWENTEAFF | TGCAGTGCTTGGGAAAACACTGAAGCTTTCTTT | . | . | 11 | TRBJ1-1 | TRBV20-1
CASSSSGQGSTEAFF | TGTGCCAGCAGTTCCTCGGGACAGGGGAGCACTGAAGCTTTCTTT | . | TRBD1 | 15 | TRBJ1-1 | TRBV6-5
CASIPGEWDGYTF | TGTGCCAGCATCCCCGGGGAATGGGATGGCTACACCTTC | few | . | 13 | TRBJ1-2 | TRBV6-6
CASSLDLFSPLHF | TGCGCCAGCAGCTTGGATCTGTTTTCACCCCTCCACTTT | . | . | 13 | TRBJ1-6 | TRBV5-1
CASSPTPSGEQFF | TGTGCCAGCAGCCCCACCCCTAGCGGTGAGCAGTTCTTC | . | TRBD2 | 13 | TRBJ2-1 | TRBV11-3
CASSLRLEGSKRNTEAFF | TGCGCCAGCAGCCTCAGATTGGAGGGGAGCAAACGGAACACTGAAGCTTTCTTT | . | . | 18 | TRBJ1-1 | TRBV4-1
CASSLTALSYEQYF | TGCGCCAGCAGCTTGACAGCTCTATCCTACGAGCAGTACTTC | . | . | 14 | TRBJ2-7 | TRBV5-1
CASSGLGDYYNEQFF | TGTGCCAGCAGCGGACTGGGGGACTATTACAATGAGCAGTTCTTC | once | TRBD2 | 15 | TRBJ2-1 | TRBV9